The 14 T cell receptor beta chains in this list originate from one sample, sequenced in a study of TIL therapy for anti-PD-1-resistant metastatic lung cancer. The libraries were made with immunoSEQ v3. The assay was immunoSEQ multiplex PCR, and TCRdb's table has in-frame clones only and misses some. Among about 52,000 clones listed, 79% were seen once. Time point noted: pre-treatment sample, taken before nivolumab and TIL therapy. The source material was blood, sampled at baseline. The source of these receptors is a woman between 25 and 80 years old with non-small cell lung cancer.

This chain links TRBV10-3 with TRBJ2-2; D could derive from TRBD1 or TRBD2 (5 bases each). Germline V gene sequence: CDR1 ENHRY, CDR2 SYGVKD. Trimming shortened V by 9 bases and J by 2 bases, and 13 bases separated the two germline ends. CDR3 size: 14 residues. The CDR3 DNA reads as TGTGCCATAACCGGGACGGTTAACACCGGGGAGCTGTTTTTT. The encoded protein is CAITGTVNTGELFF.

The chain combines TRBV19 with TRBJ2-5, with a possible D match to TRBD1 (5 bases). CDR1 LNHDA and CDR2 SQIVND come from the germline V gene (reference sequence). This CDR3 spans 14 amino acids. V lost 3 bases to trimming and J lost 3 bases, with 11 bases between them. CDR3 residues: CASSISGAEETQYF. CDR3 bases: TGTGCCAGTAGTATTAGTGGGGCGGAAGAGACCCAGTACTTC.

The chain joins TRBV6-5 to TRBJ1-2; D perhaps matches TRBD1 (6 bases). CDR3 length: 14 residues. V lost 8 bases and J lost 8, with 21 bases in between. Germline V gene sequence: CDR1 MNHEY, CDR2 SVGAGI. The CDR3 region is CASSPGGAPGGYTF. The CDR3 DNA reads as TGTGCCAGCTCCCCGGGGGGGGCGCCAGGGGGCTACACCTTC.

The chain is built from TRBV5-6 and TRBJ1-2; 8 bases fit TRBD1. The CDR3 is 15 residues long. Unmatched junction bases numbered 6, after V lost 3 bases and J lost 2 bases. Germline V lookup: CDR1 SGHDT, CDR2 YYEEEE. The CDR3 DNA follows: TGTGCCAGCAGCTGGGCCGGGACAGGCAACTATGGCTACACCTTC. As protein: CASSWAGTGNYGYTF.

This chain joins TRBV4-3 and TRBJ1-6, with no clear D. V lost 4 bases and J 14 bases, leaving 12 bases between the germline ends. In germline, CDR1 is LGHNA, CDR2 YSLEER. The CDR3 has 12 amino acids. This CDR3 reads CASSPTEGTLHF. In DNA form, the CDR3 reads TGCGCCAGCAGCCCGACTGAGGGTACCCTCCACTTT.

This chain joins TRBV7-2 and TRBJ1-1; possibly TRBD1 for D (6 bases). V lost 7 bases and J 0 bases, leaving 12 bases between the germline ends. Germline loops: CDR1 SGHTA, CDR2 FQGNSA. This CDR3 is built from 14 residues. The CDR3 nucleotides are TGTGCCAGCACTGACAGGAACATGAACACTGAAGCTTTCTTT. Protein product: CASTDRNMNTEAFF.

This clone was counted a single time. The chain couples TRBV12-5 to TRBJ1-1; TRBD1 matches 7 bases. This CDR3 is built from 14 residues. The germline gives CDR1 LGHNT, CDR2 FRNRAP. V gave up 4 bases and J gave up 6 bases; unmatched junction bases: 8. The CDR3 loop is CASGWATGVAEAFF. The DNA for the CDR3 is TGTGCTAGTGGTTGGGCAACAGGGGTGGCTGAAGCTTTCTTT. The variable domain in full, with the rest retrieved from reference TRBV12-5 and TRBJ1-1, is DARVTQTPRHKVTEMGQEVTMRCQPILGHNTVFWYRQTMMQGLELLAYFRNRAPLDDSGMPKDRFSAEMPDATLATLKIQPSEPRDSAVYFCASGWATGVAEAFFGQGTRLTVV.

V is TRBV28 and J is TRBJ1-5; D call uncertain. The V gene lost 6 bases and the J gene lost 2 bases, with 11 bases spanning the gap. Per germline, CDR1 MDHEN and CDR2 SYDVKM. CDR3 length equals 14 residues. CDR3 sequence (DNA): TGTGCCAGCAGCCTTACGGGCCGCAATCAGCCCCAGCATTTT. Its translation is CASSLTGRNQPQHF. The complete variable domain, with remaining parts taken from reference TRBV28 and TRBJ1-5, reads DVKVTQSSRYLVKRTGEKVFLECVQDMDHENMFWYRQDPGLGLRLIYFSYDVKMKEKGDIPEGYSVSREKKERFSLILESASTNQTSMYLCASSLTGRNQPQHFGDGTRLSIL.

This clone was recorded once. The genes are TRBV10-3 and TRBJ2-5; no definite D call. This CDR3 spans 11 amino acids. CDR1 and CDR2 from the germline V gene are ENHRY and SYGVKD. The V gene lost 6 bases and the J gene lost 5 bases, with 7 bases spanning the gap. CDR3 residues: CAISLGETQYF. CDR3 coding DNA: TGTGCCATCAGCTTGGGGGAGACCCAGTACTTC.

The CDR3 DNA sequence: TGTGCCACCAGCAGAGATAACGGGCGGGAGCAGTACTTC. This translates into CATSRDNGREQYF. V gene TRBV15 combines with J gene TRBJ2-7; D gene unclear. The CDR3 length is 13 residues. V was pared by 0 bases and J by 7 bases, with 10 bases between. Looked up from germline, CDR1 is LNHNV and CDR2 is YYDKDF (reference sequence).

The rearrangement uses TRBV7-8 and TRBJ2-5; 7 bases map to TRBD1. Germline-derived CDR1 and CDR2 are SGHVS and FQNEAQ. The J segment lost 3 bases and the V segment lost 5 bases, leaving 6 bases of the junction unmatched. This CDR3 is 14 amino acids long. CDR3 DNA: TGTGCCAGCAGCGAACAGGGGCTGAAAGAGACCCAGTACTTC. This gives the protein CASSEQGLKETQYF.

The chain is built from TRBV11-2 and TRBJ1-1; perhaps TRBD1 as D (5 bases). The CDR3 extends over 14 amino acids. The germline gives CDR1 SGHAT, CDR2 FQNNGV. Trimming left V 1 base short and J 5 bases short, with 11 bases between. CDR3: CASSLVLRGTEAFF. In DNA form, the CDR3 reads TGTGCCAGCAGCTTAGTCCTTCGGGGGACTGAAGCTTTCTTT.

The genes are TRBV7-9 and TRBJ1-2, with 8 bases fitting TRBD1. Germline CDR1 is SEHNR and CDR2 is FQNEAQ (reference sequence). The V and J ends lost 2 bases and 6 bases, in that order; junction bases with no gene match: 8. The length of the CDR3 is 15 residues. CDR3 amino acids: CASSLSGAGGNGYTF. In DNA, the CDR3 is TGTGCCAGCAGCTTATCAGGAGCAGGGGGCAATGGCTACACCTTC.

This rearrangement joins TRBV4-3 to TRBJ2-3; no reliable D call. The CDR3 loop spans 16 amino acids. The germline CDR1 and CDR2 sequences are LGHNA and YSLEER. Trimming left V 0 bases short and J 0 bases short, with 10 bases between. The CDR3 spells CASSQDRTYSTDTQYF. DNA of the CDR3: TGCGCCAGCAGCCAAGATCGCACTTATAGCACAGATACGCAGTATTTT.